The T cell receptor (beta chain) under discussion was sequenced for a study of CD8 T cells in Susac syndrome. About the research overall: Within the sequenced Susac syndrome patient group, six exhibited active disease and about eight were in remission. Intravenous immunoglobulin alone or corticosteroids were being given to patients with Susac syndrome at blood draw, unless they were therapy-naive. Study-wide points: CD8+ clonal expansion in Susac peaked in TEMRA cells and active patients.

Random hexamers were used to reverse transcribe roughly 0.5 to 1 ug of RNA. Coverage of TCR beta CDR3 amplification by immunoSEQ multiplex PCR extended to 54 Vbeta and 13 Jbeta. MiXCR, run by TCRdb on the immunoSEQ multiplex PCR reads, gives a single entry per CDR3 protein. This repertoire shows 84,000 or so distinct CDR3 sequences, 94% found once; its top ten account for roughly 1%. Points on this clonotype: Its specificity is not known.

Germline lookup yields CDR1 SGDLS and CDR2 YYNGEE. V was shortened by 0 bases and J by 7 bases, with 10 bases between the two germline ends. CDR3 size: 13 residues. V usage is TRBV9 and J usage is TRBJ1-1; D is uncertain. Sequenced sample: CD8+ T cells from PBMCs. The sequence derives from a human donor with Susac syndrome. The CDR3 nucleotides read TGTGCCAGCAGCGTAGGTGGGCTTGGTGAAGCTTTCTTT. Translated: CASSVGGLGEAFF.